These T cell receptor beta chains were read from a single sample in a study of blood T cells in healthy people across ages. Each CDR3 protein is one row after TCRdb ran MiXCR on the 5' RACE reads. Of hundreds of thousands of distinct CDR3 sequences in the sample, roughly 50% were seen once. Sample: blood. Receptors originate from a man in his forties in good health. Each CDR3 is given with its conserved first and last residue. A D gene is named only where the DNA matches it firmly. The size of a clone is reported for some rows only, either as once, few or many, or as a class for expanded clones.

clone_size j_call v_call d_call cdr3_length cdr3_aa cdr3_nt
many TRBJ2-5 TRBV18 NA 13 CASQRGSQETQYF TGTGCCAGCCAACGGGGGTCCCAAGAGACCCAGTACTTC
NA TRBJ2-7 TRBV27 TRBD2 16 CASSVYGTSRAYERYF TGTGCCAGCAGTGTCTATGGGACTAGCAGGGCCTACGAGCGGTACTTC
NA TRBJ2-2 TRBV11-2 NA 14 CASSLQGGPGELFF TGTGCCAGCAGTTTACAGGGCGGACCCGGGGAGCTGTTTTTT
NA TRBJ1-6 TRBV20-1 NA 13 CTASGHVNSPLHF TGCACCGCCTCTGGACACGTTAATTCACCCCTCCACTTT
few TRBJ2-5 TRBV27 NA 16 CASSELVGGGRQTQYF TGTGCCAGCAGTGAATTGGTCGGGGGCGGTCGGCAGACCCAGTACTTC
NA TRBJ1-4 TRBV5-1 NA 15 CASSPGSSTNEKLFF TGCGCCAGCAGTCCGGGTAGCTCAACTAATGAAAAACTGTTTTTT
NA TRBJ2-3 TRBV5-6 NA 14 CASSLAAARDTQYF TGTGCCAGCAGCTTGGCAGCGGCTCGCGATACGCAGTATTTT
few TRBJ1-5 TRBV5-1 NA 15 CASESDLKGNQPQHF TGCGCCAGCGAATCGGACCTGAAAGGCAATCAGCCCCAGCATTTT
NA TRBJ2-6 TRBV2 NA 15 CASRLGGTGANVLTF TGTGCCAGCAGGTTAGGGGGAACTGGGGCCAACGTCCTGACTTTC
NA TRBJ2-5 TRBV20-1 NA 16 CSARDHPGGSQETQYF TGCAGTGCTAGAGATCATCCGGGTGGGTCCCAAGAGACCCAGTACTTC
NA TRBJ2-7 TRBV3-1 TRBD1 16 CASGQQGETPYNEQYF TGTGCCAGCGGTCAACAGGGGGAGACCCCCTACAATGAGCAGTACTTC
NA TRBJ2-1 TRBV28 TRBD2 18 CASLEIGTSGKAYNEQFF TGTGCCAGCCTTGAGATCGGGACTAGCGGGAAGGCTTACAATGAGCAGTTCTTC
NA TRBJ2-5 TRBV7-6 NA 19 CASSLRTIVLLSARETQYF TGTGCCAGCAGCTTACGGACCATAGTACTTTTATCGGCAAGGGAGACCCAGTACTTC
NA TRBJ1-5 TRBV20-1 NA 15 CSASLGDPSNQPQHF TGCAGTGCTAGTCTGGGGGATCCCAGCAATCAGCCCCAGCATTTT
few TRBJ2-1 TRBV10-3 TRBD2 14 CAIRPSGRDNEQFF TGTGCCATCAGGCCTAGCGGGAGAGACAATGAGCAGTTCTTC